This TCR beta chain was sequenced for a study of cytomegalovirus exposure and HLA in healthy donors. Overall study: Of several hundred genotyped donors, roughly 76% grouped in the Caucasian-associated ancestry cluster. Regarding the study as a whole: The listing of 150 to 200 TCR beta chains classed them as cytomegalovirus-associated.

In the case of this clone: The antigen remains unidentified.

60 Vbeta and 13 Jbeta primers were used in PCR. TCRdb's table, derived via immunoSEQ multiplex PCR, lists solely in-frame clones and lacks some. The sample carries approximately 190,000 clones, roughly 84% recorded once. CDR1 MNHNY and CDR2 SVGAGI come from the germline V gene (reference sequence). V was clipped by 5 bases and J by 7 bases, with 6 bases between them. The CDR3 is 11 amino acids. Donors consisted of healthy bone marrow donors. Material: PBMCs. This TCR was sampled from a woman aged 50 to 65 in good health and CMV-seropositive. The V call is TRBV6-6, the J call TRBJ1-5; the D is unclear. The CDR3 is CASSEGQPQHF. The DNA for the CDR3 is TGTGCCAGCAGTGAGGGACAGCCCCAGCATTTT.